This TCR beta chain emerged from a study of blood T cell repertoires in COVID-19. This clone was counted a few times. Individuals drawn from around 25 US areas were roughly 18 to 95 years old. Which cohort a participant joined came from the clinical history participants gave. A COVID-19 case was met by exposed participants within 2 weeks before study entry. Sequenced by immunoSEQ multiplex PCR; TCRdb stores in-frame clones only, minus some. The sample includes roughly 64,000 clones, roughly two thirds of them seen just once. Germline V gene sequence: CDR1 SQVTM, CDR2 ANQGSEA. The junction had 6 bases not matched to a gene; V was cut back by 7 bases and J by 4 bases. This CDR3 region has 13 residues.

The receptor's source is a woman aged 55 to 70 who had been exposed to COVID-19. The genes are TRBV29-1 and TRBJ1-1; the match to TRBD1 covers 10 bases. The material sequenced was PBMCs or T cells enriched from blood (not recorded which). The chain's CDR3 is CSADRGQSTEAFF. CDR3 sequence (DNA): TGCAGCGCTGACAGGGGGCAGAGCACTGAAGCTTTCTTT.